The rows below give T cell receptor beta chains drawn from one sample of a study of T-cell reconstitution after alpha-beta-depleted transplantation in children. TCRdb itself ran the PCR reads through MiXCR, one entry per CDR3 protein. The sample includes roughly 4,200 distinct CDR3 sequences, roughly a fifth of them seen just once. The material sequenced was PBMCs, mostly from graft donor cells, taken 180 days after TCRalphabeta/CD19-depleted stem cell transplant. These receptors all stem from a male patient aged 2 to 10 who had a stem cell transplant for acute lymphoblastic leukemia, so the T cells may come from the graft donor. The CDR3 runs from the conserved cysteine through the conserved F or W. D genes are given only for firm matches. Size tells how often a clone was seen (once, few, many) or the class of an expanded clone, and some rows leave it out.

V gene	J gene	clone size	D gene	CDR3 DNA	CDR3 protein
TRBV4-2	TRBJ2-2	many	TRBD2	TGTGCCAGCAGCCAAGACTTGGCCAGCGGGATGAACACCGGGGAGCTGTTTTTT	CASSQDLASGMNTGELFF
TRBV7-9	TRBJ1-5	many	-	TGTGCCAGCAGCTTGTTCGGGGATAGCAATCAGCCCCAGCATTTT	CASSLFGDSNQPQHF
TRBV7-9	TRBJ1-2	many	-	TGTGCCAGCAGCCCAGTCGAGTCCTTC	CASSPVESF
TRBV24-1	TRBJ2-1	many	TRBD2	TGTGCCACCAGTGATCGGACTAGCGGTTACAATGAGCAGTTCTTC	CATSDRTSGYNEQFF
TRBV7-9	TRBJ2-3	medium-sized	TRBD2	TGTGCCAGCAGCTCCTGGACTAGCTATTTCACAGATACGCAGTATTTT	CASSSWTSYFTDTQYF
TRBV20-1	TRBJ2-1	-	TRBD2	TGCAGTGCTAGAGATCAAGCGGGAGATTACAATGAGCAGTTCTTC	CSARDQAGDYNEQFF
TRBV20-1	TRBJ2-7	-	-	TGCAGTGCCACGAATGGACAGTACGAGCAGTACTTC	CSATNGQYEQYF
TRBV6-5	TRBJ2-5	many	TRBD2	TGTGCCAGCAGTTCTACGGGAGGGAGGGGAGAGACCCAGTACTTC	CASSSTGGRGETQYF
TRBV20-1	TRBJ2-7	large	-	TGCAGTGCTAGAGATGAGGGGACGGTCTACGAGCAGTACTTC	CSARDEGTVYEQYF
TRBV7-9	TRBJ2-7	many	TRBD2	TGTGCTACAGCGGGAGACGGAGACGAGCAGTACTTC	CATAGDGDEQYF
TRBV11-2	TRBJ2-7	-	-	TGTGCCAGCACCCCTAAAGGACAGACGCCCTACAAGCAGTACTTC	CASTPKGQTPYKQYF
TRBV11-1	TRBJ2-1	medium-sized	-	TGTGCCAGCAGCTTTGAGGGGGAGTGGGGTAATGAGCAGTTCTTC	CASSFEGEWGNEQFF
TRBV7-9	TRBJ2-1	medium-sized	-	TGTGCCAGCAGCTTATGGCGGCAACTCTTCTACAATGAGCAGTTCTTC	CASSLWRQLFYNEQFF
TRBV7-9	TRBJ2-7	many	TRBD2	TGTGCCAGCAGACCTGGGACTAGCGGCGGCGAGCAGTACTTC	CASRPGTSGGEQYF
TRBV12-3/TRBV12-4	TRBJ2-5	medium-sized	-	TGTGCCAGCAACAGGATCCCCTTTCGGGAGACCCAGTACTTC	CASNRIPFRETQYF
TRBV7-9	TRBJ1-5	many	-	TGTGCCAGCAGGCGGGGGGGAGAAGGTCAGCCCCAGCATTTT	CASRRGGEGQPQHF
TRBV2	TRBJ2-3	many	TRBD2	TGTGCCAGCGCCCCGAACCCGATGAAGCTAGCGGCCACAGATACGCAGTATTTT	CASAPNPMKLAATDTQYF
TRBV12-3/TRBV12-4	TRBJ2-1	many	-	TGTGCCAGCAGTTTAGGTAGTTTCAGTGAGCAGTTCTTC	CASSLGSFSEQFF
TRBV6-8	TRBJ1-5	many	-	TGTGCCACTTTACACCGGGCCCAGCATTTT	CATLHRAQHF
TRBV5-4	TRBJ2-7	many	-	TGTGCCAGCAGCTGGGAGGGGGACAGGTCCAGCGAGCAGTACTTC	CASSWEGDRSSEQYF
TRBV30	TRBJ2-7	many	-	TGTGCCTGGAGTGTACGAAGTGCAGGCTCCTACGAGCAGTACTTC	CAWSVRSAGSYEQYF
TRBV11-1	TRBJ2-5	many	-	TGTGCCAGCAGCTCCCTCCTCATCGACAGGTCACGGCCCAGAGAGACCCAGTACTTC	CASSSLLIDRSRPRETQYF
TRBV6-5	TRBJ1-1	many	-	TGTGCCAGCAGTTACATTTTACAGTCGAACACTGAAGCTTTCTTT	CASSYILQSNTEAFF
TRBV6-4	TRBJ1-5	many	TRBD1	TGTGCCAAGCCTTATTGGACAGGGTTGTTGTCGAGGAGCAATCAGCCCCAGCATTTT	CAKPYWTGLLSRSNQPQHF
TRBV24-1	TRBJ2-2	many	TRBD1	TGTGCCACCAGTGATGCCCGACAGGGGTTAGTCGGGGAGCTGTTTTTT	CATSDARQGLVGELFF
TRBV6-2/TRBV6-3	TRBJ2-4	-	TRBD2	TGTGCCAGCAGTTACCCCCTCACTAGCGGGGGGCCTAAAAACATTCAGTACTTC	CASSYPLTSGGPKNIQYF
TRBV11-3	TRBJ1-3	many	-	TGTGCCAGCAGCTTAGGGGACTCCTACTCTGGAAACACCATATATTTT	CASSLGDSYSGNTIYF
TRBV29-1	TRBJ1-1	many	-	TGCAGCGTTGAACTGGCCCGAAACGCTGAAGCTTTCTTT	CSVELARNAEAFF
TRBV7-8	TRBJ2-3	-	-	TGTGCCAGCAGCTTCCTCCTTACGCAGTATTTT	CASSFLLTQYF
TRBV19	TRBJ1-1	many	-	TGTGCCAGTAGTATGACCGGGATTACTAGTGAAGCTTTCTTT	CASSMTGITSEAFF
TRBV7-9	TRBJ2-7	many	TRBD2	TGTGCCAGCAGCCTCGGACTAGCGGAAACCTACGAGCAGTACTTC	CASSLGLAETYEQYF
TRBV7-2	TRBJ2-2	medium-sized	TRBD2	TGTGCCAGCAGCTCTAGCGGTGCGAACACCGGGGAGCTGTTTTTT	CASSSSGANTGELFF
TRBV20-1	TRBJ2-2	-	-	TGCAGTGCTAGAGATCCAGGAAGAGAGACCGGGGAGCTGTTTTTT	CSARDPGRETGELFF
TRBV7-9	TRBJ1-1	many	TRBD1	TGTGCCAGCAGCCCTGTACAGGGGTTGAACACTGAAGCTTTCTTT	CASSPVQGLNTEAFF
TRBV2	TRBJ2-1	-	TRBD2	TGTGCCAGCTCGAGGGCTAGCGGGAGTCCCTACAATGAGCAGTTCTTC	CASSRASGSPYNEQFF
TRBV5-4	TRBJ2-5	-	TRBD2	TGTGCCAGCAGCGCGGGACTAGCGGGGGACCAAGAGACCCAGTACTTC	CASSAGLAGDQETQYF
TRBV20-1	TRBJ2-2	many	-	TGCAGTGCTAGACAGGGGCCCTCGAACACCGGGGAGCTGTTTTTT	CSARQGPSNTGELFF
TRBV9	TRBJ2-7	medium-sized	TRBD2	TGTGCCAGCAGCACCTCGACTAGCGGGAAAGGCGAGCAGTACTTC	CASSTSTSGKGEQYF
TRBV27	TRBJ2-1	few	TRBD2	TGTGCCAGCAGTTTAGGACTAGCGGGAAATGAGCAGTTCTTC	CASSLGLAGNEQFF
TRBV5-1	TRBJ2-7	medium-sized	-	TGCGCCAGCAGCTTGGTGGACGAGCAGTACTTC	CASSLVDEQYF
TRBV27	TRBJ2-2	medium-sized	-	TGTGCCAGCAGTCAATCTAGCGTTGGGACCGGGGAGCTGTTTTTT	CASSQSSVGTGELFF
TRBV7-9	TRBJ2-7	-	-	TGTGCCAGCAATCGACGAGGGGTGCGGACATACGAGCAGTACTTC	CASNRRGVRTYEQYF
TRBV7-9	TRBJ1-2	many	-	TGTGCCAGCAGCTTAATGCGAGGGGGACCTTCCTTC	CASSLMRGGPSF
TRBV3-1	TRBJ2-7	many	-	TGTGCCAGCAGCCAAACCGACGAGCAGTACTTC	CASSQTDEQYF
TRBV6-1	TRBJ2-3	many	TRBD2	TGTGCCAGCAGGCCATCCCGGGGCGGGAGGTCGGCAGATACGCAGTATTTT	CASRPSRGGRSADTQYF